This TCR beta chain was profiled in a study of shared clonotypes between healthy human individuals. An even split of each subset's genomic DNA across several immunoSEQ plates was performed. The assay was immunoSEQ multiplex PCR, and TCRdb's table has in-frame clones only and misses some. The sample records about 120,000 clones, over 65% being singletons. Study-wide points: In contrast to clonotypes shared by all four donors, non-shared clonotypes had lower generation probabilities.

Comments on this clone: Antigen specificity is unknown.

The V gene's germline CDR1 is MGHDK and CDR2 SYGVNS. CDR3 length: 18 residues. Germline trimming cut 4 bases from V and 1 base from J; bases unmatched to any gene: 9. The chain carries TRBV25-1 and TRBJ2-1; 11 bases fit TRBD1. The source is a woman aged 25 to 39 in good health. Material for sequencing was memory CD8+ T cells sorted from blood. Subset of the sample: CD45RO+ cells pooled with CCR7-negative TemRA cells. The CDR3 here is CASSGWTGGVSSYNEQFF. The CDR3, as DNA: TGTGCCAGCAGTGGCTGGACAGGGGGCGTTAGTTCCTACAATGAGCAGTTCTTC. Full variable domain (missing parts from reference TRBV25-1 and TRBJ2-1): EADIYQTPRYLVIGTGKKITLECSQTMGHDKMYWYQQDPGMELHLIHYSYGVNSTEKGDLSSESTVSRIRTEHFPLTLESARPSHTSQYLCASSGWTGGVSSYNEQFFGPGTRLTVL.